This TCR beta chain stems from a study of OX40 agonist ivuxolimab in advanced cancers. Libraries were prepared by immunoSEQ multiplex PCR; TCRdb keeps only in-frame clonotypes and omits some of them. The table records about 90,000 clones, approximately 91% of them present only once. This clone was counted a single time. Its antigen is unidentified. CDR3 size: 15 residues. Germline loops: CDR1 MDHEN, CDR2 SYDVKM. The V end lost 6 bases, the J end lost 2 bases, and 14 bases lay between the germline ends. The study, taken as a whole, reports: The CD4+ and CD8+ T cells in the blood had expanded clonally by week 6 at 0.1 to 3.0 mg/kg.

Sequenced here: CD4+ or CD8+ T cells sorted from blood, sampled in a trial of the OX40 agonist ivuxolimab. This chain joins TRBV28 and TRBJ2-1; weak D call: TRBD2 (6 bases). This TCR was recovered from an adult with an advanced solid tumor such as melanoma, head and neck, liver or kidney cancer. The CDR3 here is CASSSPGVAYNEQFF. In DNA form, the CDR3 reads TGTGCCAGCAGCTCGCCGGGAGTAGCCTACAATGAGCAGTTCTTC.